This T cell receptor beta chain was recovered during a study of immune cell composition in non-small cell lung cancer. Study outcomes and limitations: No significant correlation existed between pack-years smoked and tumour clonality. Top 10 clone scores and clonality were higher in squamous than adenocarcinoma. About 80% of squamous and around a third of adenocarcinoma cases had tumour-associated clones >0.5%.

Germline loops: CDR1 MNHNY, CDR2 SVGAGI (reference sequence). The V gene end was trimmed by 2 bases and the J gene end by 5 bases; junction bases not matched to a gene: 4. CDR3 length: 15 amino acids. DNA was extracted from unsorted cell suspensions stored frozen. On this clone itself: Its target is unknown.

Libraries were prepared by immunoSEQ multiplex PCR; TCRdb keeps only in-frame clonotypes and omits some of them. The sample yields over a thousand clones, less than 90% seen once. The chain combines TRBV6-6 with TRBJ2-1, with 9 bases fitting TRBD1. The sequence was collected from a human donor with non-small cell lung cancer. Sequenced input: lung tumor tissue. The CDR3 protein is CASSYLGQGNNEQFF. The CDR3 DNA reads as TGTGCCAGCAGTTACCTCGGACAGGGGAACAATGAGCAGTTCTTC.